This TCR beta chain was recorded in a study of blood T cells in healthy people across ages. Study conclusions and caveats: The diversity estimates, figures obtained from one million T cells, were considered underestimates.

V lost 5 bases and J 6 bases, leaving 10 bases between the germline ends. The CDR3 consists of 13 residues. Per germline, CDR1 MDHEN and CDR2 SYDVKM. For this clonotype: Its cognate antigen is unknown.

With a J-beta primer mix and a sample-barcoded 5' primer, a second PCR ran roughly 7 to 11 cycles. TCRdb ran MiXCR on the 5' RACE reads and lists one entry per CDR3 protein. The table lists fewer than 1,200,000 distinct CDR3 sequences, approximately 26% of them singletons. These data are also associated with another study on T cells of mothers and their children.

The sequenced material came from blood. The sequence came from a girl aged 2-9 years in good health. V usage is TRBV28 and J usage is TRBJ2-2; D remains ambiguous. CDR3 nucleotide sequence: TGTGCCAGCAGTCCTCGAGGATCCGGGGAGCTGTTTTTT. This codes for CASSPRGSGELFF.